The 21 T cell receptor beta chains listed next were all sequenced from one sample in a study of blood T cell repertoires in COVID-19. Generated by immunoSEQ multiplex PCR, the TCRdb table keeps only in-frame clones and is missing some. The table has approximately 350,000 clones, more than 70% seen once; the top ten hold about 3%. Sequenced material: peripheral blood. These receptor sequences come from a young woman with COVID-19, enrolled during active disease.

This clone was seen a handful of times. The chain employs TRBV6-2 or TRBV6-3 and TRBJ1-4, with D maybe TRBD1 (5 bases). V lost 2 bases and J 8 bases, leaving 18 bases between the germline ends. CDR3 length: 16 residues. Germline V CDR1 and CDR2: MNHEY, SVGEGT. The CDR3 coding sequence is TGTGCCAGCAGTTACGGGGTCCCAGGGCTGGGCGAAAAACTGTTTTTT. Amino acid sequence: CASSYGVPGLGEKLFF.

CDR3 DNA sequence: TGTGCCAGCAGTTTGCCCTCTTTGCTATCCTACAATGAGCAGTTCTTC. Translated: CASSLPSLLSYNEQFF. This chain joins TRBV11-3 and TRBJ2-1; D uncertain. CDR1 and CDR2 (germline): SGHNT, YENEEA. This CDR3 has 16 residues. Trimming stripped 6 bases from V and 1 base from J, with 16 bases between.

This chain joins TRBV29-1 and TRBJ2-1; D possibly corresponds to TRBD1 (6 bases). In germline, CDR1 is SQVTM, CDR2 ANQGSEA. V was cut by 4 bases and J by 8 bases, with 18 bases left in between. CDR3 length: 14 amino acids. The CDR3 coding sequence is TGCAGCGTTGTTCTGGGGGCGGTCGGGCATGAGCAGTTCTTC. It yields the protein CSVVLGAVGHEQFF.

This clone has only one observation. The rearrangement joins TRBV12-3 or TRBV12-4 to TRBJ1-5, with unresolved D. Trimming took 6 bases from V and 7 from J, leaving 10 bases between them. The CDR3 consists of 12 residues. The CDR3 region is CASSPSGQPQHF. CDR3 DNA sequence: TGTGCCAGCAGCCCCTCAGGCCAGCCCCAGCATTTT.

The chain carries TRBV7-9 and TRBJ1-1; D is undetermined. Per germline, CDR1 SEHNR and CDR2 FQNEAQ (reference sequence). The V and J ends lost 4 bases and 8 bases respectively, with 17 bases between them. This CDR3 is built from 14 residues. The CDR3 region is CASSSNRKTGEAFF. In DNA form, the CDR3 reads TGTGCCAGCAGCTCGAACCGAAAGACGGGAGAAGCTTTCTTT.

The chain carries TRBV4-3 and TRBJ1-1; 8 bases line up with TRBD1. Germline V lookup: CDR1 LGHNA, CDR2 YSLEER. This CDR3 has 15 residues. With V trimmed by 3 bases and J by 4 bases, 7 bases remained unmatched. The CDR3 region is CASSQITGGGTEAFF. The CDR3 bases are TGCGCCAGCAGCCAGATAACAGGGGGAGGCACTGAAGCTTTCTTT.

The chain combines TRBV18 with TRBJ2-6, with 9 bases aligning to TRBD1. V shed 6 bases and J 4 bases; nucleotides not matched to a gene: 7. The germline V gene encodes CDR1 KGHSH and CDR2 LQKENI. The CDR3 has 16 residues. CDR3 loop: CASSSTGGAGANVLTF. DNA for the CDR3: TGTGCCAGCTCCTCAACAGGGGGCGCGGGGGCCAACGTCCTGACTTTC.

This clone was observed a handful of times. The chain links TRBV14 to TRBJ2-3; TRBD2 matches 14 bases. The germline V gene encodes CDR1 SGHDN and CDR2 FVKESK. V lost 3 bases and J lost 6; bases outside the gene matches: 8. This CDR3 spans 17 amino acids. Here the CDR3 DNA reads TGTGCCAGCAGCCACCGACTAGCGGGAGGGCCTGGGGATACGCAGTATTTT. Protein: CASSHRLAGGPGDTQYF.

The V gene is TRBV4-3, the J gene TRBJ1-4; D remains ambiguous. The CDR3 covers 14 residues. The V gene lost 1 base and the J gene lost 8 bases, with 11 bases spanning the gap. Germline V lookup: CDR1 LGHNA, CDR2 YSLEER. The CDR3 nucleotides are TGCGCCAGCAGCCAAGGAGGAGATGGGGAAAAACTGTTTTTT. Encoded protein: CASSQGGDGEKLFF.

This sequence joins TRBV4-1 and TRBJ2-3; TRBD2 is a possible D gene (6 bases). This CDR3 has 15 residues. The V end was cut by 4 bases, the J end by 3 bases, with 14 bases between. The germline CDR1 and CDR2 sequences are MGHRA and YSYEKL. The CDR3 DNA follows: TGCGCCAGCAGCCTTTGGGGGGTTGGGACAGATACGCAGTATTTT. Translated, it gives CASSLWGVGTDTQYF.

V gene TRBV4-3 combines with J gene TRBJ2-5, with D perhaps TRBD1 (7 bases). The CDR3 is 16 amino acids. Trimming removed 1 base from V and 4 bases from J, with 16 bases in between. Looked up from germline, CDR1 is LGHNA and CDR2 is YSLEER. CDR3 loop: CASSQVYQGGRETQYF. The CDR3, as DNA: TGCGCCAGCAGCCAAGTTTATCAGGGGGGCCGAGAGACCCAGTACTTC.

V usage is TRBV9 and J usage is TRBJ2-3; 9 nucleotides match TRBD1. The V gene end was trimmed by 1 base and the J gene end by 2 bases; junction bases not matched to a gene: 8. Germline V lookup: CDR1 SGDLS, CDR2 YYNGEE. This CDR3 spans 17 amino acids. The CDR3 DNA sequence: TGTGCCAGCAGCGTACGCGGAGGACAGGGGTCCACAGATACGCAGTATTTT. It specifies CASSVRGGQGSTDTQYF. The full variable domain, rest sourced from reference TRBV9 and TRBJ2-3, is DSGVTQTPKHLITATGQRVTLRCSPRSGDLSVYWYQQSLDQGLQFLIQYYNGEERAKGNILERFSAQQFPDLHSELNLSSLELGDSALYFCASSVRGGQGSTDTQYFGPGTRLTVL.

In its sample, this clone was seen a few times. The rearrangement uses TRBV7-9 and TRBJ2-5; D is possibly TRBD1 (5 bases). The CDR3 covers 15 residues. Germline values: CDR1 SEHNR, CDR2 FQNEAQ (reference sequence). V gave up 8 bases and J gave up 4 bases, with 20 bases separating them. This CDR3 reads CASRRASGHRETQYF. The CDR3 DNA sequence: TGTGCCAGCCGCCGGGCCTCAGGACACAGAGAGACCCAGTACTTC.

This clone has just one count. The chain carries TRBV2 and TRBJ2-1, with TRBD2 identical over 7 bases. CDR1 and CDR2 (germline): SNHLY, FYNNEI. V gave up 6 bases and J gave up 6 bases; unmatched junction bases: 8. The CDR3 sequence is 14 residues long. The CDR3 sequence: CASRTGTTRNEQFF. CDR3 nucleotide sequence: TGTGCCAGCAGGACCGGGACTACCCGCAATGAGCAGTTCTTC.

This sequence joins TRBV28 and TRBJ1-3; TRBD1 is a possible D gene (6 bases). V was trimmed by 5 bases and J by 2 bases, leaving 13 bases between them. The CDR3 covers 15 residues. Germline V gene data show CDR1 as MDHEN and CDR2 as SYDVKM. The CDR3 nucleotides are TGTGCCAGCAGTCCCCCGGACAGAGCTGGAAACACCATATATTTT. Protein: CASSPPDRAGNTIYF.

The CDR3 nucleotides read TGTGCCAGCAGCTTAGGTGTCGGTGCTAGCACAGATACGCAGTATTTT. Translated, it gives CASSLGVGASTDTQYF. The chain employs TRBV7-2 and TRBJ2-3; D remains ambiguous. V was clipped by 1 base and J by 0 bases, with 11 bases between them. This CDR3 spans 16 amino acids. The germline gives CDR1 SGHTA, CDR2 FQGNSA.

The chain links TRBV29-1 to TRBJ2-1; TRBD2 is a possible D gene (6 bases). CDR3 size: 12 residues. Trimming cost V 0 bases and J 11 bases, with 11 bases left between them. Germline CDR1 reads SQVTM; CDR2 reads ANQGSEA. CDR3 region: CSVEEGGRQQFF. CDR3 DNA: TGCAGCGTTGAAGAGGGGGGACGCCAGCAGTTCTTC.

This clone appeared a single time. J is TRBJ1-3 and V is TRBV6-9, with 8 positions matching TRBD1. This CDR3 is 18 amino acids long. Germline loops: CDR1 MNHGY, CDR2 SVAAGI. V dropped 4 bases and J dropped 0; count of bases not matched to a gene: 11. As DNA, the CDR3 is TGTGCCAGCAGTTCCCTCAGACAGGGGAGAAACTCTGGAAACACCATATATTTT. Its translation: CASSSLRQGRNSGNTIYF.

V and J are TRBV6-5 and TRBJ2-2; the D gene is possibly TRBD2 (7 bases). The germline V gene encodes CDR1 MNHEY and CDR2 SVGAGI. The CDR3 length is 16 residues. V lost 0 bases and J lost 6, with 14 bases in between. The CDR3 nucleotides are TGTGCCAGCAGTTACTCGGGGGGGGCGGGGGCCGGGGAGCTGTTTTTT. This sequence encodes CASSYSGGAGAGELFF.

The rearrangement links TRBV7-9 to TRBJ2-2; 7 bases agree with TRBD2. The CDR3 length is 13 residues. CDR1 and CDR2 (germline): SEHNR, FQNEAQ (reference sequence). With V trimmed by 8 bases and J by 7 bases, 7 bases remained unmatched. CDR3 region: CASRDYTRGELFF. The CDR3 DNA reads TGTGCCAGCCGGGACTACACCCGCGGGGAGCTGTTTTTT.

This chain joins TRBV14 and TRBJ2-2; 9 positions match TRBD1. With V trimmed by 4 bases and J by 5 bases, 20 bases remained unmatched. The CDR3 covers 20 residues. CDR1 SGHDN and CDR2 FVKESK come from the germline V gene. CDR3 sequence reads: CASSPTTQGAFLSWTGELFF. The CDR3 nucleotides read TGTGCCAGCAGCCCGACGACACAGGGGGCTTTCTTAAGTTGGACCGGGGAGCTGTTTTTT. The complete variable domain, with remaining parts taken from reference TRBV14 and TRBJ2-2, reads EAGVTQFPSHSVIEKGQTVTLRCDPISGHDNLYWYRRVMGKEIKFLLHFVKESKQDESGMPNNRFLAERTGGTYSTLKVQPAELEDSGVYFCASSPTTQGAFLSWTGELFFGEGSRLTVL.